This record looks at one T cell receptor (beta chain) sequence and its context. Per the original data handling: Estimation of nucleated cell counts relied on the amplification of reference gene primers. TCRdb's copy holds only in-frame clones and misses some; the assay was immunoSEQ multiplex PCR. The V and J calls and the clone size are those of that table, but D and trimming were determined from the DNA. In the table there are about 110,000 clones, about 89% of which are singletons. These data are taken from a study of blood T cell repertoires in COVID-19. The overall study: PBMCs, B-cell-depleted T cells, or T cells provided the cDNA or gDNA that made up the material.

Germline CDR1 and CDR2: MNHNY and SVGAGI (reference sequence). CDR3 length: 19 residues. J was trimmed by 0 bases and V by 5 bases; bases with no gene match: 14. The sequence came from a man in his forties with active or convalescent COVID-19. The V call is TRBV6-6, the J call TRBJ2-3, with 10 bases that match TRBD1. The material sequenced was peripheral blood. For the CDR3, the DNA is TGTGCCAGCAGTCCATCATTTACCGGGACAGGGGTGAGCACAGATACGCAGTATTTT. This sequence encodes CASSPSFTGTGVSTDTQYF.